These 27 T cell receptor beta chains were sequenced from one sample in a study of regulatory T cells in long-lasting Graves disease. Through Arm-PCR of CDR3 regions and iRepertoire HTBI primers, TCR beta libraries were built. TCRdb analysed the multiplex PCR reads with MiXCR anew, one entry per CDR3 protein. The data contain roughly 500,000 distinct CDR3 sequences, 22% of them singletons. Specified time point: persistent/refractory GD, antithyroid drugs over 5 years with positive TRAb. Preparation of the TCR library used RNA extracted from PBMCs. Source: peripheral blood mononuclear cells (PBMCs), taken when the disease was refractory, from a patient treated with antithyroid drugs. Receptors were obtained from a female donor with Graves disease.

There are many counts of this clonotype. The chain links TRBV6-5 to TRBJ1-1, with TRBD1 as a possible D gene (5 bases). V dropped 2 bases and J dropped 3 bases, with 13 bases sitting between them. CDR1 is MNHEY, CDR2 SVGAGI, per germline. The CDR3 is made up of 15 amino acids. The CDR3 protein is CASSYGDLRDTEAFF. As DNA, the CDR3 is TGTGCCAGCAGTTACGGGGACCTCCGGGACACTGAAGCTTTCTTT.

This clonotype was counted many times. This sequence joins TRBV2 and TRBJ1-1; TRBD1 is a possible D gene (6 bases). V lost 5 bases to trimming and J lost 0 bases, with 13 bases between them. Looked up from germline, CDR1 is SNHLY and CDR2 is FYNNEI. There are 15 residues in the CDR3. CDR3 sequence: CASSPNRVMNTEAFF. The DNA of the CDR3 is TGTGCCAGCAGTCCCAACAGGGTAATGAACACTGAAGCTTTCTTT.

The rearrangement uses TRBV9 and TRBJ2-3; the D is unclear. Germline assignment: CDR1 SGDLS and CDR2 YYNGEE. There are 14 residues in the CDR3. Trimming pared 4 bases from V and 6 bases from J, leaving 15 bases between. CDR3 residues: CASSPRPDEDTQYF. In nucleotides, the CDR3 is TGTGCCAGCAGCCCAAGACCAGATGAGGATACGCAGTATTTT.

The genes are TRBV7-2 and TRBJ2-7; D gene uncertain. CDR1 is SGHTA, CDR2 FQGNSA, per germline. This CDR3 contains 17 residues. The V gene lost 0 bases and the J gene lost 4 bases, with 19 bases spanning the gap. The CDR3 DNA is TGTGCCAGCAGCTTAGCGTCGGGTAACCAACCCTCTTACGAGCAGTACTTC. It codes for CASSLASGNQPSYEQYF.

This clonotype has just a few counts. The gene calls are TRBV9 and TRBJ1-1; D gene uncertain. The CDR3 consists of 13 residues. V lost 5 bases and J 5 bases, leaving 13 bases between the germline ends. The V gene's germline CDR1 is SGDLS and CDR2 YYNGEE. The CDR3 here is CASSAGVGTEAFF. The CDR3 bases are TGTGCCAGCAGTGCCGGGGTGGGGACTGAAGCTTTCTTT.

The V gene is TRBV30, the J gene TRBJ2-7; TRBD2 matches 10 bases. The CDR3 covers 18 residues. The V segment lost 7 bases and the J segment 7 bases; nucleotides outside the gene matches: 25. Germline V gives CDR1 GTSNPN, CDR2 SVGIG (reference sequence). The CDR3: CAFQQGKGLAGASLEQYF. The CDR3 DNA sequence: TGTGCCTTTCAACAGGGGAAGGGTCTAGCGGGGGCCTCCCTGGAGCAGTACTTC.

This clonotype was detected a few times. The J gene is TRBJ1-2, the V gene TRBV3-1, with a possible D match to TRBD1 (5 bases). CDR3 length: 16 amino acids. Germline CDR1 LGHDT, CDR2 YNNKEL (reference sequence). V was trimmed by 4 bases and J by 2 bases, leaving 17 bases between them. The CDR3 sequence is CASSPQAGWDNYGYTF. The CDR3 region has the DNA TGTGCCAGCAGCCCCCAAGCAGGATGGGACAACTATGGCTACACCTTC. Based on the CDR3 plus reference TRBV3-1 and TRBJ1-2, the full variable domain is DTAVSQTPKYLVTQMGNDKSIKCEQNLGHDTMYWYKQDSKKFLKIMFSYNNKELIINETVPNRFSPKSPDKAHLNLHINSLELGDSAVYFCASSPQAGWDNYGYTFGSGTRLTVV.

This clonotype came up many times. This sequence joins TRBV29-1 and TRBJ1-1; weak D call: TRBD1 (6 bases). V was shortened by 6 bases and J by 7 bases, with 9 bases between the two germline ends. This CDR3 spans 10 amino acids. From germline, CDR1 is SQVTM and CDR2 ANQGSEA. CDR3 residues: CSVVQGEAFF. CDR3 bases: TGCAGCGTCGTACAGGGTGAAGCTTTCTTT.

This clonotype was found many times. The chain carries TRBV11-2 and TRBJ1-6, with a tentative D call TRBD1 (6 bases). The V end was cut by 1 base, the J end by 10 bases, with 14 bases between. There are 15 residues in the CDR3. Germline CDR1 is SGHAT and CDR2 is FQNNGV. CDR3 in DNA: TGTGCCAGCAGCTTAGCGTGGGGGGCATACTCACCCCTCCACTTT. It encodes CASSLAWGAYSPLHF.

The CDR3 sequence is CASSIPGQGDTYEQYF. CDR3 nucleotides: TGTGCCAGTAGTATCCCTGGACAGGGGGATACCTACGAGCAGTACTTC. The chain combines TRBV19 with TRBJ2-7; 10 bases fit TRBD1. CDR1 LNHDA and CDR2 SQIVND come from the germline V gene (reference sequence). This CDR3 comprises 16 residues. V shed 3 bases, J shed 2 bases, and the junction held 7 bases outside the gene matches.

CDR3 in DNA: TGTGCCAGCTCACCAAGGGACCCGAGATGGGAGACCCAGTACTTC. Its protein is CASSPRDPRWETQYF. The chain carries TRBV18 and TRBJ2-5, with D perhaps given as TRBD1 or TRBD2 (5 bases each). V was clipped by 2 bases and J by 5 bases, with 15 bases between them. This CDR3 spans 15 amino acids. Per the germline V gene, CDR1 is KGHSH and CDR2 is LQKENI.

The chain links TRBV18 to TRBJ1-1, with TRBD1 matching 8 bases. The CDR3 has 13 residues. Trimming took 3 bases from V and 7 from J; bases not matched to a gene: 4. In germline, CDR1 is KGHSH, CDR2 LQKENI. The CDR3 loop is CASSPRQGSEAFF. The CDR3 DNA sequence: TGTGCCAGCTCACCCCGACAGGGGAGTGAAGCTTTCTTT.

This clonotype appeared many times. The chain has TRBV20-1 and TRBJ2-5; tentatively, D is TRBD1 or TRBD2 (5 bases each). Trimming took 5 bases from V and 4 from J, leaving 5 bases between them. Germline V lookup: CDR1 DFQATT, CDR2 SNEGSKA (reference sequence). The CDR3 sequence is 10 residues long. The CDR3 DNA is TGCAGTGCTGGGACAGAGACCCAGTACTTC. This sequence encodes CSAGTETQYF.

This clonotype was detected many times. The rearrangement joins TRBV7-2 to TRBJ1-4; 7 nucleotides align to TRBD1. Germline CDR1 reads SGHTA; CDR2 reads FQGNSA. The V and J ends lost 5 bases and 7 bases, in that order; junction bases with no gene match: 16. CDR3 size: 17 residues. CDR3 protein: CASSLERLRTGPEKLFF. The CDR3 DNA reads TGTGCCAGCAGCCTCGAGCGCCTCCGGACAGGACCTGAAAAACTGTTTTTT.

This clonotype appeared many times. This rearrangement joins TRBV2 to TRBJ2-3, with 9 nucleotides matching TRBD2. Germline V CDR1 and CDR2: SNHLY, FYNNEI. After removal of 5 bases from V and 6 bases from J, the junction contained 9 bases not matched to a gene. The CDR3 contains 15 residues. In DNA, the CDR3 is TGTGCCAGCAGTCCCCAGGGACTAGCAACCGATACGCAGTATTTT. Translating it yields CASSPQGLATDTQYF.

The rearrangement links TRBV12-3 or TRBV12-4 to TRBJ1-4; 9 bases match TRBD1. The CDR3 spans 16 residues. The junction had 11 bases not matched to a gene; V was cut back by 5 bases and J by 7 bases. The CDR3 here is CASSPPTGGVGEKLFF. The CDR3 DNA reads as TGTGCCAGCAGTCCCCCCACAGGGGGCGTGGGTGAAAAACTGTTTTTT.

In the case of this clonotype: A much larger clone sits a single nucleotide away, making a read error possible. The chain links TRBV2 to TRBJ1-1; tentatively, D is TRBD1 (5 bases). This CDR3 spans 14 amino acids. Looked up from germline, CDR1 is SNHLY and CDR2 is FYNNEI. CDR3 coding DNA: TGTGCCAGCCGGCAGGGCGAAGCGGGCACTGAAGCTCTCTTT. It specifies CASRQGEAGTEALF.

This clonotype was counted at least ten times. The CDR3 DNA sequence: TGTGCCAGCAGTGAATTCCCAGGGGGGAATCAGCCCCAGCATTTT. Translated: CASSEFPGGNQPQHF. V is TRBV2 and J is TRBJ1-5; 7 bases match TRBD1. J gave up 4 bases and V 2 bases, and 5 bases lay outside the gene matches. Germline V gene lookup returns CDR1 SNHLY and CDR2 FYNNEI. The CDR3 totals 15 residues. The full variable domain, in which reference TRBV2 and TRBJ1-5 provide the parts outside the CDR3, is EPEVTQTPSHQVTQMGQEVILRCVPISNHLYFYWYRQILGQKVEFLVSFYNNEISEKSEIFDDQFSVERPDGSNFTLKIRSTKLEDSAMYFCASSEFPGGNQPQHFGDGTRLSIL.

This clonotype showed up many times. This sequence joins TRBV11-2 and TRBJ2-7; 7 positions match TRBD1. Trimming removed 5 bases from V and 3 bases from J; junction bases left unmatched: 4. Germline CDR1 reads SGHAT; CDR2 reads FQNNGV. The CDR3 is 13 residues long. CDR3 DNA sequence: TGTGCCAGCAGCCTCGGGACAGACTACGAGCAGTACTTC. Encoded protein: CASSLGTDYEQYF.

This clonotype was seen repeatedly, ten times or more. The chain joins TRBV25-1 to TRBJ1-2; D unresolved. The CDR3 has 13 residues. Germline V CDR1 and CDR2: MGHDK, SYGVNS. With 1 base removed from V and 1 base from J, the gap between germline ends came to 4 bases. As DNA, the CDR3 is TGTGCCAGCAGTGAATTTGTTAACTATGGCTACACCTTC. Translating it yields CASSEFVNYGYTF.

The genes are TRBV5-4 and TRBJ2-1, with 9 bases matching TRBD1. The tail of the sequence fits TRBJ2-5 better, so the J call may be wrong. The length of the CDR3 is 16 residues. Germline values: CDR1 SGHNT, CDR2 YYREEE (reference sequence). As DNA, the CDR3 is TGTGCCAGCAGCTCGGACAGGGGAGTCGACGTAGAGACCCAGTACTTC. It specifies CASSSDRGVDVETQYF.

This clonotype was seen repeatedly, ten times or more. V is TRBV6-5 and J is TRBJ2-5, with TRBD2 as a possible D gene (5 bases). This CDR3 has 14 amino acids. Germline V gene data show CDR1 as MNHEY and CDR2 as SVGAGI. The V end lost 0 bases, the J end lost 3 bases, and 8 bases lay between the germline ends. The CDR3 spells CASSYSRAKETQYF. For the CDR3, the DNA is TGTGCCAGCAGTTACTCGCGGGCAAAAGAGACCCAGTACTTC.

The chain carries TRBV28 and TRBJ2-2; either TRBD1 or TRBD2 may supply D (5 bases each). Trimming took off 5 bases at V and 6 bases at J, with 10 bases between the two ends. Germline assignment: CDR1 MDHEN and CDR2 SYDVKM. This CDR3 comprises 13 residues. The CDR3 sequence: CASSHQGAGELFF. CDR3 coding DNA: TGTGCCAGCAGTCATCAGGGAGCCGGGGAGCTGTTTTTT.

There are many counts of this clonotype. The chain has TRBV19 and TRBJ1-6, with 7 positions matching TRBD1. The V gene's germline CDR1 is LNHDA and CDR2 SQIVND (reference sequence). The CDR3 is 17 residues long. The V segment lost 0 bases and the J segment 7 bases; nucleotides outside the gene matches: 9. The CDR3 nucleotides are TGTGCCAGTAGTATAGATACGACAAGGGGGCGAAATTCACCCCTCCACTTT. Translation: CASSIDTTRGRNSPLHF.

To note about this clonotype: At one end, the junction sequence differs from germline, possibly due to a read error. The chain uses TRBV2 and TRBJ1-1; the D is unclear. Germline CDR1 SNHLY, CDR2 FYNNEI. There are 13 residues in the CDR3. CDR3 sequence: CASSQLRGTEAFF. CDR3 DNA sequence: TGCGCCAGCAGCCAACTAAGAGGCACTGAAGCTTTCTTT.

At least ten counts were recorded for this clonotype. The V call is TRBV6-1, the J call TRBJ2-7; 8 positions match TRBD1. Germline V gives CDR1 MNHNS, CDR2 SASEGT. The CDR3 covers 14 residues. J lost 4 bases, V lost 1 base, and 3 bases had no gene match. The CDR3 sequence: CASSEVQGAYEQYF. CDR3 nucleotide sequence: TGTGCCAGCAGTGAAGTCCAGGGGGCATACGAGCAGTACTTC.

CDR3 DNA sequence: TGTGCCAGTAGGACCGGAAACATTCAGTACTTC. It yields the protein CASRTGNIQYF. The rearrangement links TRBV19 to TRBJ2-4; D is unclear. CDR1 is LNHDA, CDR2 SQIVND, per germline (reference sequence). Trimming took off 6 bases at V and 6 bases at J, with 6 bases between the two ends. The CDR3 contains 11 residues. The full variable domain, in which reference TRBV19 and TRBJ2-4 provide the parts outside the CDR3, is DGGITQSPKYLFRKEGQNVTLSCEQNLNHDAMYWYRQDPGQGLRLIYYSQIVNDFQKGDIAEGYSVSREKKESFPLTVTSAQKNPTAFYLCASRTGNIQYFGAGTRLSVL.